A single T cell receptor beta chain is shown here with its context. Its antigen is unknown. These data are taken from a study of T-cell reconstitution after alpha-beta-depleted transplantation in children. General study results and limits: Where alpha-beta T cells came from about two months after transplant was reportedly several hundred expanded graft clones. At one year after transplant, newly produced T cells mostly accounted for T-cell counts and diversity. Recipient T cells and thymic progenitors that survived were the source of the high TCRbeta diversity seen at day 60 in some patients.

The germline CDR1 and CDR2 sequences are SGHRS and YFSETQ. Trimming pared 0 bases from V and 1 base from J, leaving 9 bases between. CDR3 length: 15 residues. Unique molecular identifiers were incorporated during preparation of the TCRbeta library. TCRdb reprocessed the PCR reads with MiXCR, giving one entry per CDR3 protein. Found here are over 400,000 distinct CDR3 sequences, around 46% of them singletons; the top ten hold around a quarter. Material: PBMCs, obtained before TCRalphabeta/CD19-depleted stem cell transplant. The chain is built from TRBV5-1 and TRBJ2-3; D remains ambiguous. The TCR comes from a girl between 2 and 10 years old with aplastic anemia, due to receive a stem cell transplant. In DNA form, the CDR3 reads TGCGCCAGCAGCTTGGAGACTCTAGGCACAGATACGCAGTATTTT. Protein product: CASSLETLGTDTQYF.